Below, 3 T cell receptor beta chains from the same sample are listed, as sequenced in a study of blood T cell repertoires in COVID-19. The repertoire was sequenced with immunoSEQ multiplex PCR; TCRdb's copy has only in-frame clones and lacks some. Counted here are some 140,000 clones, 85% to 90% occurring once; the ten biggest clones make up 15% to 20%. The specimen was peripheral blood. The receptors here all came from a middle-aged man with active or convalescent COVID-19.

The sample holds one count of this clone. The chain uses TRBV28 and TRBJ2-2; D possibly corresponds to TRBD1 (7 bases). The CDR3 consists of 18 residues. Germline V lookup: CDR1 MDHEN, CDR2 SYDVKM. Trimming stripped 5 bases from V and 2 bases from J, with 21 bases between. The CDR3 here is CASSLRRGPSSNTGELFF. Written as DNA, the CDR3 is TGTGCCAGCAGTCTACGGAGGGGGCCTTCGTCCAACACCGGGGAGCTGTTTTTT.

DNA for the CDR3: TGTGCCAGCAGCGTAGAATTAGCGGGGGCCCTGGGGCAGTTCTTC. Encoded protein: CASSVELAGALGQFF. This chain uses TRBV9 with TRBJ2-1, with 9 bases that match TRBD2. This CDR3 has 15 amino acids. Unmatched junction bases numbered 10, after V lost 0 bases and J lost 12 bases. Looked up from germline, CDR1 is SGDLS and CDR2 is YYNGEE.

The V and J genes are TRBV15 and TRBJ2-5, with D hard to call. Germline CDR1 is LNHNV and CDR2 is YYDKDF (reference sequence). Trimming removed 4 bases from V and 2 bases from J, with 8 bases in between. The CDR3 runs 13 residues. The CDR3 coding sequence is TGTGCCACCAGCACCGGGTGGCAAGAGACCCAGTACTTC. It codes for CATSTGWQETQYF.